The subject of this entry is one T cell receptor (beta chain). Donors were drawn from the approximately 120-subject validation cohort, separate from the approximately 670-subject first cohort. The CDR3 runs to 13 residues. Looked up from germline, CDR1 is GTSNPN and CDR2 is SVGIG (reference sequence). The germline V and J ends were trimmed by 1 base and 2 bases, with 8 bases remaining between them. This record belongs to a study of cytomegalovirus exposure and HLA in healthy donors. Measured with immunoSEQ multiplex PCR; TCRdb has only the in-frame clones, and not every one. The top ten hold 1% of the sample, which has a few hundred thousand clones, roughly 85% seen once.

The TCR originated in a woman younger than 30 in good health and CMV-seronegative. The chain joins TRBV30 to TRBJ1-2; D is uncertain. The sequencing input was PBMCs. This CDR3 reads CAWSAVLNYGYTF. The DNA for the CDR3 is TGTGCCTGGAGTGCGGTCCTAAACTATGGCTACACCTTC.